This record looks at one TCR beta chain sequence and its context. The antigen it recognizes is unknown. The input lacks base qualities; no much larger clone sits a single base away. The data are from a study of blood T cell repertoires in COVID-19 (dated by TCRdb to the early 2020s). Regarding the research as a whole: Samples covering the acute and convalescent phases of COVID-19 were provided by collaborators in the United States, Italy and Spain. Samples were obtained from the ongoing ImmuneRACE study (first 160 participants) and from over 1,000 subjects provided by 6 global collaborators. Sample metadata almost always included a de-identified subject ID, COVID-19 status, age in years and sex. The prospective study material was composed of cDNA or gDNA derived from T cells, B-cell-depleted T cells, or PBMCs. Deeply sampled blood TCRbeta repertoires from subjects exposed to, actively infected with, or recovered from COVID-19 were included in the dataset. The repertoires were released in a freely available public database intended as a resource for research on the immune response to SARS-CoV-2. Where HLA class I and class II types were available, the types were taken from metadata supplied by the sample provider, not from assay-based typing.

Study-wide conclusions, independent of this receptor: The amount of clinical and demographic metadata varied by source and participant and was provided uncurated.

TCRbeta CDR3 regions were amplified from genomic DNA using the immunoSEQ Assay, a bias-controlled multiplex PCR. The study's own analysis went as follows. Nucleated cell counts per sample were estimated from amplification of reference gene primers within the assay. To quantify the absolute abundance of each unique TCRbeta CDR3 rearrangement, sequence reads were collapsed and filtered. For each sample, productive Simpson clonality was calculated by taking the square root of Simpson's diversity index across productive rearrangements. The source is immuneACCESS, and TCRdb retained only in-frame sequences with V and J called. Part of the clones is not carried over; for the studies checked, unresolved V genes explain less than half of this, and the remainder is unexplained. D and trimming were read from the DNA, whereas the V and J calls and clone size are those reported in that table. In all, the sample holds more than 350,000 clones, and roughly 86% of those were seen once. Of the sample, 10% falls within the top ten clones.

Its CDR3 holds 16 amino acids, cysteine through phenylalanine. Of all the DNA, just the CDR3 is kept, 48 bases in frame from base 1. V is shortened by 4 bases, J by 5 bases, and the region joining them spans 21 bases. CDR1 and CDR2 were assigned from the germline V gene as SGHRS and YFSETQ. In Seattle, one collaborating source enrolled patients while the infection was active and tracked those patients longitudinally over the course of disease. Whole blood was collected in K2EDTA tubes by collaborating institutions according to the institutions' own protocols. For TCRbeta analysis, collaborators shipped samples in one of three forms: frozen whole blood, isolated PBMCs, or DNA extracted from either of those sample types.

The sequenced sample consisted of peripheral blood. The sequence derives from a woman in her 30s with COVID-19, enrolled during active disease. The chain is encoded by TRBV5-1 joined to TRBJ2-5; matching of 6 bases hints at TRBD1 as the D gene. The nucleotides are TGCGCCAGCAGCCTGGGGACACCCTCAAGTCGGGAGACCCAGTACTTC. This translates into CASSLGTPSSRETQYF.